Listed here are 27 T cell receptor beta chains from one sample, sequenced in a study of post-analysis software for immune sequencing data. Study outcomes and limitations: Comparison of patients with controls showed a handful of TRBV segments more frequent in patients, TRBV5-6, TRBV5-1 and TRBV20-1 among them.

These receptors have no known antigen. Prepared libraries of TCR beta cDNA carried unique molecular identifiers. TCRdb reprocessed the PCR reads via MiXCR and lists one record per CDR3 protein. The table has about 430,000 distinct CDR3 sequences, about 40% seen once. The sequencing input was blood. The receptors come from a girl aged 2 to 10 with multiple sclerosis.

This chain links TRBV7-8 with TRBJ2-7, with unresolved D. Trimming removed 8 bases from V and 4 bases from J, with 12 bases in between. CDR1 and CDR2 from the germline V gene are SGHVS and FQNEAQ. This CDR3 region has 12 residues. The CDR3 region has the DNA TGTGCCAGCGAAAGCCCGAGGTACGAGCAGTACTTC. It encodes CASESPRYEQYF.

This clonotype was seen many times. This sequence joins TRBV4-1 and TRBJ1-2; 12 bases are shared with TRBD1. Germline CDR1 and CDR2: MGHRA and YSYEKL. The junction had 13 bases not matched to a gene; V was cut back by 4 bases and J by 4 bases. The CDR3 covers 18 residues. The CDR3 DNA is TGCGCCAGCAGCCCAACCGGGACAGGGGGCGAAAGGGTCTATGGCTACACCTTC. Its protein is CASSPTGTGGERVYGYTF.

This sequence joins TRBV10-3 and TRBJ2-3; perhaps TRBD1 as D (6 bases). V lost 10 bases, J lost 4 bases, and 21 bases lay in between. Germline lookup yields CDR1 ENHRY and CDR2 SYGVKD. The CDR3 length is 15 residues. CDR3 protein: CATNPLSGVPDTQYF. The CDR3 DNA follows: TGTGCCACCAATCCTCTATCAGGGGTCCCAGATACGCAGTATTTT.

The rearrangement joins TRBV20-1 to TRBJ2-1; D might be TRBD1 or TRBD2, each matching 6 bases. V lost 6 bases to trimming and J lost 5 bases, with 8 bases between them. Per germline, CDR1 DFQATT and CDR2 SNEGSKA (reference sequence). This CDR3 contains 11 residues. CDR3 amino acids: CSAGGHNEQFF. CDR3 DNA: TGCAGTGCCGGGGGCCACAATGAGCAGTTCTTC.

This clonotype was detected a few times. The chain combines TRBV20-1 with TRBJ2-7; a possible D gene is TRBD1 (5 bases). The V end lost 3 bases, the J end lost 0 bases, and 15 bases lay between the germline ends. The CDR3 is 15 residues long. CDR1 and CDR2 from the germline V gene are DFQATT and SNEGSKA (reference sequence). Here the CDR3 DNA reads TGCAGTGCTAGTCCCAGGGTCCCGTACTCCTACGAGCAGTACTTC. This translates into CSASPRVPYSYEQYF.

The rearrangement joins TRBV13 to TRBJ1-6; D unclear. With 8 bases removed from V and 10 bases from J, the gap between germline ends came to 15 bases. The germline gives CDR1 PRHDT, CDR2 FYEKMQ (reference sequence). This CDR3 contains 13 residues. The CDR3 loop reads CASGPGGVSPLHF. CDR3 nucleotide sequence: TGTGCCAGCGGTCCCGGCGGCGTATCACCCCTCCACTTT.

This clonotype was seen a few times. The chain carries TRBV5-1 and TRBJ1-2, with D maybe TRBD1 (5 bases). V lost 4 bases and J lost 3, with 10 bases in between. CDR3 length: 13 residues. The germline gives CDR1 SGHRS, CDR2 YFSETQ. CDR3 in DNA: TGCGCCAGCAGCACTGACAGCTACTATGGCTACACCTTC. The encoded protein is CASSTDSYYGYTF. The variable domain in full, with the rest retrieved from reference TRBV5-1 and TRBJ1-2, is KAGVTQTPRYLIKTRGQQVTLSCSPISGHRSVSWYQQTPGQGLQFLFEYFSETQRNKGNFPGRFSGRQFSNSRSEMNVSTLELGDSALYLCASSTDSYYGYTFGSGTRLTVV.

The chain recombines TRBV7-2 with TRBJ2-4; D is perhaps TRBD1 or TRBD2 (5 bases each). The germline CDR1 and CDR2 sequences are SGHTA and FQGNSA. CDR3 length equals 12 residues. Trimming took 4 bases from V and 13 from J, leaving 14 bases between them. CDR3 sequence: CASSSTRGEQYF. The CDR3 region has the DNA TGTGCCAGCAGCTCGACCAGAGGGGAGCAGTACTTC.

Only a few counts were recorded for this clonotype. The gene calls are TRBV7-7 and TRBJ2-7; TRBD1 matches 8 bases. The CDR3 is made up of 14 amino acids. V dropped 2 bases and J dropped 6; count of bases not matched to a gene: 6. Germline V gene lookup returns CDR1 SSHAT and CDR2 FNYEAQ (reference sequence). The CDR3, as DNA: TGTGCCAGCAGCTTAACCGTTGACAGGGGCGAGCAGTACTTC. Its translation is CASSLTVDRGEQYF.

This clonotype was counted only a few times. The chain employs TRBV6-5 and TRBJ2-3; the D gene is possibly TRBD2 (6 bases). Germline V CDR1 and CDR2: MNHEY, SVGAGI. V dropped 4 bases and J dropped 2 bases, with 7 bases sitting between them. This CDR3 has 13 amino acids. The CDR3 spells CASSSSATDTQYF. DNA for the CDR3: TGTGCCAGCAGTTCTAGCGCCACAGATACGCAGTATTTT.

V is TRBV3-1 and J is TRBJ2-7, with TRBD1 matching over 8 bases. The end of the DNA is better explained by TRBJ2-5, so the J call may be wrong. CDR1 is LGHDT, CDR2 YNNKEL, per germline (reference sequence). CDR3 length: 14 residues. The CDR3 is CASSQDRATETQYF. In nucleotides, the CDR3 is TGTGCCAGCAGCCAGGACAGGGCGACGGAGACCCAGTACTTC.

This chain uses TRBV7-9 with TRBJ2-3, with 8 bases identical to TRBD1. The germline CDR1 and CDR2 sequences are SEHNR and FQNEAQ (reference sequence). CDR3 length equals 15 residues. Losses at the gene ends were 5 bases for V and 2 bases for J; bases not matched to a gene: 6. The CDR3 nucleotides read TGTGCCAGCAGCCGGACAGGGATTGACACAGATACGCAGTATTTT. This translates into CASSRTGIDTDTQYF.

This rearrangement joins TRBV24-1 to TRBJ2-3; 14 bases are a match to TRBD2. The V gene end was trimmed by 4 bases and the J gene end by 0 bases; junction bases not matched to a gene: 2. The germline CDR1 and CDR2 sequences are KGHDR and SFDVKD. The CDR3 is made up of 17 amino acids. The chain's CDR3 is CATSERTSGRSTDTQYF. The CDR3 DNA is TGTGCCACCAGTGAAAGGACTAGCGGGAGGAGCACAGATACGCAGTATTTT.

In its sample, this clonotype was seen a few times. A read error may account for a junction end that differs from germline. V is TRBV15 and J is TRBJ2-1, with 9 bases identical to TRBD1. Germline CDR1 LNHNV, CDR2 YYDKDF (reference sequence). The CDR3 is 14 residues long. The CDR3 DNA reads TGTGCCACCGGCAGAGACAGGGGGATCTATGAGCAGTTCTTC. It yields the protein CATGRDRGIYEQFF.

This clonotype turned up a few times. This chain uses TRBV7-2 with TRBJ2-5; D perhaps matches TRBD1 (6 bases). The J call may be incorrect, as the DNA end agrees better with TRBJ2-7. Germline V gene data show CDR1 as SGHTA and CDR2 as FQGNSA. This CDR3 spans 13 amino acids. CDR3 region: CASSFRGSVEQYF. CDR3 coding DNA: TGTGCCAGCAGCTTTAGGGGGAGCGTCGAGCAGTACTTC.

The chain combines TRBV5-1 with TRBJ1-5, with TRBD1 as a possible D gene (6 bases). The CDR3 consists of 15 residues. CDR1 is SGHRS and CDR2 is YFSETQ in the germline V gene. Trimming removed 4 bases from V and 3 bases from J, with 14 bases in between. The DNA for the CDR3 is TGCGCCAGCAGCGATATCGACAGGACCAATCAGCCCCAGCATTTT. It is translated as CASSDIDRTNQPQHF.

This clonotype turned up a few times. V gene TRBV6-6 combines with J gene TRBJ2-5; D remains unclear. Between the trimmed V and J ends, which lost 0 bases and 2 bases, there was a span of 7 bases. Germline loops: CDR1 MNHNY, CDR2 SVGAGI (reference sequence). The CDR3 loop spans 14 amino acids. This CDR3 is CASSYSGDQETQYF. The CDR3 region has the DNA TGTGCCAGCAGTTACTCGGGCGATCAAGAGACCCAGTACTTC.

V and J are TRBV6-5 and TRBJ2-1; 10 nucleotides agree with TRBD2. This CDR3 is 16 amino acids long. Per the germline V gene, CDR1 is MNHEY and CDR2 is SVGAGI. Trimming cost V 0 bases and J 8 bases; bases outside gene matches: 7. CDR3 coding DNA: TGTGCCAGCAGTTACTCCAGGGCTAGCGGGAGCTATGAGCAGTTCTTC. Encoded protein: CASSYSRASGSYEQFF.

The table lists this clonotype with a count of one. This chain connects TRBV20-1 to TRBJ1-5, with D uncertain. Germline V gene lookup returns CDR1 DFQATT and CDR2 SNEGSKA (reference sequence). Trimming removed 2 bases at V and 4 bases at J, with 15 bases between. The CDR3 has 15 residues. CDR3 residues: CSARPREEANQPQHF. In DNA form, the CDR3 reads TGCAGTGCTAGACCGAGGGAGGAGGCTAATCAGCCCCAGCATTTT.

Notes on this clonotype: One end of the junction fails to match germline, which may point to a read error. The chain carries TRBV20-1 and TRBJ2-7; D is ambiguous. The germline V gene has CDR1 DFQATT and CDR2 SNEGSKA (reference sequence). This CDR3 is 12 amino acids long. The CDR3 here is CRARATLGEQYF. CDR3 DNA: TGCAGGGCTAGGGCCACTCTCGGGGAGCAGTACTTC.

V and J are TRBV20-1 and TRBJ1-3; 9 bases fit TRBD1. Germline CDR1 and CDR2: DFQATT and SNEGSKA (reference sequence). This CDR3 region has 15 residues. V shed 6 bases and J 4 bases; nucleotides not matched to a gene: 10. The CDR3 loop reads CSAGIRQGGGNTIYF. The CDR3 DNA reads as TGCAGTGCCGGAATCAGACAGGGGGGAGGAAACACCATATATTTT.

The V call is TRBV6-5, the J call TRBJ2-4, with TRBD1 as a possible D gene (6 bases). Germline assignment: CDR1 MNHEY and CDR2 SVGAGI. V shed 0 bases and J shed 15 bases, with 21 bases lying between them. This CDR3 has 15 residues. This CDR3 reads CASSYSGQFSYERYF. The DNA for the CDR3 is TGTGCCAGCAGTTACTCTGGACAGTTCTCCTACGAGCGGTACTTC.

As concerns this clonotype: Being one base from a much bigger clone, this may be a read error. The chain combines TRBV4-3 with TRBJ1-1; the D gene is possibly TRBD1 (5 bases). V dropped 0 bases and J dropped 5 bases, with 16 bases sitting between them. The germline gives CDR1 LGHNA, CDR2 YSLEER. The CDR3 is 16 residues long. CDR3 region: CASSQDGRSGETEAFF. The CDR3 DNA follows: TGCGCCAGCAGCCAAGATGGGAGGTCGGGGGAGACTGAAGCTTTCTTT.

Only a few counts were recorded for this clonotype. This chain links TRBV4-1 with TRBJ1-1; D may be TRBD1 (5 bases). The V gene's germline CDR1 is MGHRA and CDR2 YSYEKL. V was shortened by 0 bases and J by 3 bases, with 11 bases between the two germline ends. The CDR3 has 15 residues. As DNA, the CDR3 is TGCGCCAGCAGCCAAGATCAGGGCAGGTACACTGAAGCTTTCTTT. Its translation: CASSQDQGRYTEAFF.

This clonotype was counted only a few times. The V call is TRBV5-1, the J call TRBJ2-5, with a possible D match to TRBD2 (6 bases). The length of the CDR3 is 14 residues. The germline CDR1 and CDR2 sequences are SGHRS and YFSETQ. With 0 bases removed from V and 1 base from J, the gap between germline ends came to 7 bases. The CDR3 spells CASSLGSGQETQYF. Written as DNA, the CDR3 is TGCGCCAGCAGCTTGGGTAGCGGCCAAGAGACCCAGTACTTC.

The CDR3 reads CATSSVGPFDEQFF. In nucleotides, the CDR3 is TGTGCCACCAGCAGCGTTGGGCCTTTCGATGAGCAGTTCTTC. The chain couples TRBV15 to TRBJ2-1; the D is unclear. V gave up 3 bases and J gave up 8 bases, with 14 bases separating them. This CDR3 contains 14 residues. Germline V lookup: CDR1 LNHNV, CDR2 YYDKDF (reference sequence).

The chain carries TRBV6-2 or TRBV6-3 and TRBJ2-1, with 10 nucleotides matching TRBD1. Germline V lookup: CDR1 MNHEY, CDR2 SVGEGT. V trimming: 8 bases; J trimming: 9 bases; junction bases outside the gene matches: 4. The length of the CDR3 is 12 residues. The CDR3 nucleotides are TGTGCCAGCGGGACAGGGGTTCCTGAGCAGTTCTTC. It translates to CASGTGVPEQFF.